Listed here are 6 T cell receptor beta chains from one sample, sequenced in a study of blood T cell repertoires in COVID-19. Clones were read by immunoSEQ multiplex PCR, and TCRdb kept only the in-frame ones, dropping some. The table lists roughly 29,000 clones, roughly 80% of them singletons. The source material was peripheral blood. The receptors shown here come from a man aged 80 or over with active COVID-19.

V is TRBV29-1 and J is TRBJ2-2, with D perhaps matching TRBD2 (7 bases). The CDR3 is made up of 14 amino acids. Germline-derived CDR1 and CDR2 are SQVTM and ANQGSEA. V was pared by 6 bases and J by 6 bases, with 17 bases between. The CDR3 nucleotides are TGCAGCGTCGACGCCCGGGGGGCCCCCGGGGAGCTGTTTTTT. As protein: CSVDARGAPGELFF.

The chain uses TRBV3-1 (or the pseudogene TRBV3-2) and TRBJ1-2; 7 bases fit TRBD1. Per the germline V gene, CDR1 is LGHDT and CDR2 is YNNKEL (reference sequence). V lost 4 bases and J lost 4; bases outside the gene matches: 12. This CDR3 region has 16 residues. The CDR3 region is CASSRRGRGPGYGYTF. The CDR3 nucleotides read TGTGCCAGCAGCCGCCGTGGAAGGGGGCCTGGCTATGGCTACACCTTC.

The CDR3, as DNA: TGCAGTGCTAGTCGAGGGACTAGCGGAGCCTACGAGCAGTACTTC. Its protein product is CSASRGTSGAYEQYF. This chain connects TRBV20-1 to TRBJ2-7; 11 positions agree with TRBD2. The CDR3 is 15 residues long. The germline V gene encodes CDR1 DFQATT and CDR2 SNEGSKA (reference sequence). V lost 3 bases, J lost 2 bases, and 6 bases stayed unmatched.

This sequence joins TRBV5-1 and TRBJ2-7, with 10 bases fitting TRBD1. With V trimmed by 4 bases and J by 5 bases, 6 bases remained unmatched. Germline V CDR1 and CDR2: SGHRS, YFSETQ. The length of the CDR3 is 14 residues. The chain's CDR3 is CASSSRQGANEQYF. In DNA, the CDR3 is TGCGCCAGCAGCAGCCGACAGGGGGCAAACGAGCAGTACTTC.

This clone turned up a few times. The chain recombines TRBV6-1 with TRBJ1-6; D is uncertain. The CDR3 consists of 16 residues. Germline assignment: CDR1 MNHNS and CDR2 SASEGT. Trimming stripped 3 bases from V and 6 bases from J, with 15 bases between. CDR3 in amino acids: CASSDAVLGSNSPLHF. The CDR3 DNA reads TGTGCCAGCAGTGATGCAGTCCTTGGTTCTAATTCACCCCTCCACTTT.

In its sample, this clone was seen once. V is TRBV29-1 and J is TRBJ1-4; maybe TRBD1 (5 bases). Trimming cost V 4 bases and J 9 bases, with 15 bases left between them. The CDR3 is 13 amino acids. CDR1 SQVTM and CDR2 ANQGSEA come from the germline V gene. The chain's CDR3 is CSVAGDSGKKLFF. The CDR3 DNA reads TGCAGCGTTGCTGGGGACTCAGGGAAAAAACTGTTTTTT.